These 18 T cell receptor beta chains were sequenced from one sample in a study of blood T cell repertoires in COVID-19. TCRdb keeps only in-frame clones here, not all; method: immunoSEQ multiplex PCR. The table records 53,000 or so clones, approximately 82% of them present only once. Sequencing was done on a sample of peripheral blood. The receptors shown here come from a human donor in a cohort sampled during active COVID-19.

V gene TRBV7-3 combines with J gene TRBJ2-1; the match to TRBD2 covers 7 bases. Germline CDR1 reads SGHTA; CDR2 reads FQGTGA. The CDR3 is made up of 14 amino acids. Trimming removed 2 bases from V and 4 bases from J; junction bases left unmatched: 2. The CDR3 reads CASSLAGDYNEQFF. The CDR3 nucleotides are TGTGCCAGCAGCTTAGCGGGGGATTACAATGAGCAGTTCTTC. Full variable domain (missing parts from reference TRBV7-3 and TRBJ2-1): GAGVSQTPSNKVTEKGKYVELRCDPISGHTALYWYRQSLGQGPEFLIYFQGTGAADDSGLPNDRFFAVRPEGSVSTLKIQRTERGDSAVYLCASSLAGDYNEQFFGPGTRLTVL.

The chain employs TRBV10-3 and TRBJ2-5, with D perhaps matching TRBD1 (6 bases). V was cut by 4 bases and J by 4 bases, with 13 bases left in between. Germline V gene lookup returns CDR1 ENHRY and CDR2 SYGVKD. This CDR3 has 14 amino acids. This chain's CDR3 is CAISVGGPRETQYF. For the CDR3, the DNA is TGTGCCATCAGTGTAGGGGGACCCCGAGAGACCCAGTACTTC.

The rearrangement links TRBV6-6 to TRBJ2-7; D is possibly TRBD2 (6 bases). The germline V and J ends were trimmed by 0 bases and 5 bases, with 14 bases remaining between them. This CDR3 region has 15 residues. Germline loops: CDR1 MNHNY, CDR2 SVGAGI (reference sequence). The CDR3 region is CASSYSRGTADEQYF. The CDR3 DNA sequence: TGTGCCAGCAGTTACTCGCGCGGGACCGCCGACGAGCAGTACTTC.

The sample holds a few counts of this clone. Here the CDR3 reads CASRSGSTNEKLFF. CDR3 DNA: TGTGCCAGCAGGTCAGGCTCAACTAATGAAAAACTGTTTTTT. This rearrangement joins TRBV6-5 to TRBJ1-4; D unclear. V lost 6 bases and J lost 0, with 8 bases in between. CDR1 is MNHEY and CDR2 is SVGAGI in the germline V gene. This CDR3 spans 14 amino acids.

This sequence joins TRBV7-2 and TRBJ2-3; 11 bases fit TRBD2. The CDR3 sequence is 16 residues long. CDR1 SGHTA and CDR2 FQGNSA come from the germline V gene. The junction had 3 bases not matched to a gene; V was cut back by 2 bases and J by 2 bases. This chain's CDR3 is CASSLRLAGNTDTQYF. The CDR3 DNA sequence: TGTGCCAGCAGCTTACGACTAGCGGGGAACACAGATACGCAGTATTTT.

This chain connects TRBV7-2 to TRBJ1-4; 8 nucleotides align to TRBD1. The CDR3 has 15 residues. V lost 5 bases to trimming and J lost 6 bases; unmatched junction nucleotides: 8. The germline V gene encodes CDR1 SGHTA and CDR2 FQGNSA. The CDR3 nucleotides read TGTGCCAGCAGCGCACCCGGGACAGGTGATGAAAAACTGTTTTTT. Its translation: CASSAPGTGDEKLFF.

CDR3 nucleotides: TGCACCAGCAGCCAAGATCCCCACTCTCAGACAGGGAAGTTCTCCTACGAGCAGTACTTC. This encodes CTSSQDPHSQTGKFSYEQYF. This chain connects TRBV1 to TRBJ2-7; the D segment call TRBD1 is taken from the table without a DNA check. TRBV1 is termed a pseudogene. The CDR3 has 20 amino acids.

The J gene is TRBJ2-4, the V gene TRBV18, with 7 bases matching TRBD1. Germline V gene data show CDR1 as KGHSH and CDR2 as LQKENI. After removal of 0 bases from V and 7 bases from J, the junction contained 3 bases not matched to a gene. The length of the CDR3 is 14 residues. Here the CDR3 reads CASSPPGTANIQYF. The CDR3 DNA is TGTGCCAGCTCACCACCGGGGACAGCTAACATTCAGTACTTC.

This clone was observed a single time. The chain carries TRBV13 and TRBJ1-6; 7 bases are a match to TRBD1. CDR1 PRHDT and CDR2 FYEKMQ come from the germline V gene (reference sequence). CDR3 length equals 15 residues. Unmatched junction bases numbered 4, after V lost 1 base and J lost 7 bases. CDR3 coding DNA: TGTGCCAGCAGCTTAGCGGGGACAGACAATTCACCCCTCCACTTT. It encodes CASSLAGTDNSPLHF.

The chain carries TRBV3-1 (or the pseudogene TRBV3-2) and TRBJ1-2; TRBD1 aligns across 11 bases. This CDR3 contains 14 residues. Unmatched junction bases numbered 5, after V lost 4 bases and J lost 7 bases. Germline loops: CDR1 LGHDT, CDR2 YNNKEL (reference sequence). The CDR3, as DNA: TGTGCCAGCAGCCGACCCGGGACAGGGGGTGGCTACACCTTC. Encoded protein: CASSRPGTGGGYTF.

The rearrangement links TRBV6-5 to TRBJ2-1; 7 bases fit TRBD1. Trimming removed 5 bases from V and 7 bases from J; junction bases left unmatched: 5. This CDR3 has 13 residues. Germline CDR1 MNHEY, CDR2 SVGAGI. The CDR3 sequence: CASSTDRLNEQFF. In nucleotides, the CDR3 is TGTGCCAGCAGTACGGACAGGTTGAATGAGCAGTTCTTC.

This clone was counted a few times. This chain joins TRBV5-6 and TRBJ1-5; weak D call: TRBD1 (5 bases). The CDR3 sequence is 16 residues long. V was pared by 7 bases and J by 0 bases, with 17 bases between. Germline loops: CDR1 SGHDT, CDR2 YYEEEE. CDR3 bases: TGTGCCAGCTCCATCCAGGGTTTCAATAGCAATCAGCCCCAGCATTTT. This encodes CASSIQGFNSNQPQHF.

This clone was counted a single time. This chain connects TRBV27 to TRBJ2-6; TRBD1 agrees at 11 bases. The germline gives CDR1 MNHEY, CDR2 SMNVEV (reference sequence). V lost 7 bases, J lost 4 bases, and 9 bases stayed unmatched. The CDR3 consists of 17 residues. The CDR3 DNA sequence: TGTGCCAGCACCGCTGGACAGGGGGCGACCGGGGCCAACGTCCTGACTTTC. Translation: CASTAGQGATGANVLTF.

J is TRBJ2-2 and V is TRBV29-1; the D is unclear. Per the germline V gene, CDR1 is SQVTM and CDR2 is ANQGSEA. The CDR3 spans 13 residues. V was clipped by 8 bases and J by 0 bases, with 10 bases between them. The DNA of the CDR3 is TGCAGCACCAGAGGATCGAACACCGGGGAGCTGTTTTTT. This translates into CSTRGSNTGELFF.

This clone was observed once. V is TRBV7-6 and J is TRBJ2-2; weak D call: TRBD2 (6 bases). Trimming removed 2 bases at V and 6 bases at J, with 19 bases between. CDR3 size: 17 residues. Germline values: CDR1 SGHVS, CDR2 FNYEAQ. The CDR3 loop reads CASSLTQSGEVPGELFF. CDR3 DNA sequence: TGTGCCAGCAGCTTAACCCAATCTGGGGAGGTACCCGGGGAGCTGTTTTTT.

The chain recombines TRBV11-3 with TRBJ1-1, with D unclear. This CDR3 spans 12 amino acids. V was pared by 3 bases and J by 4 bases, with 6 bases between. Germline CDR1 SGHNT, CDR2 YENEEA. The CDR3 here is CASSFSGTEAFF. Here the CDR3 DNA reads TGTGCCAGCAGCTTTTCGGGCACTGAAGCTTTCTTT. Variable domain in full (rest from reference TRBV11-3 and TRBJ1-1): EAGVVQSPRYKIIEKKQPVAFWCNPISGHNTLYWYLQNLGQGPELLIRYENEEAVDDSQLPKDRFSAERLKGVDSTLKIQPAELGDSAVYLCASSFSGTEAFFGQGTRLTVV.

The J gene is TRBJ2-7, the V gene TRBV28, with D maybe TRBD2 (5 bases). This CDR3 contains 12 residues. V lost 2 bases and J 9 bases, leaving 11 bases between the germline ends. Germline assignment: CDR1 MDHEN and CDR2 SYDVKM. The CDR3 DNA sequence: TGTGCCAGCAGTTTAGGAGGAGTTGGGCAGTACTTC. Protein sequence: CASSLGGVGQYF.

This rearrangement joins TRBV15 to TRBJ2-3; 7 nucleotides agree with TRBD2. Germline values: CDR1 LNHNV, CDR2 YYDKDF (reference sequence). The CDR3 totals 15 residues. The trim removed 1 base at V and 1 base at J, leaving 2 bases unmatched. The CDR3 spells CATSRGGRGTDTQYF. The CDR3, as DNA: TGTGCCACCAGCAGAGGAGGGAGGGGCACAGATACGCAGTATTTT.